This entry lists 12 T cell receptor beta chains sequenced from one sample in a study of T cells in Graves' hyperthyroidism and ophthalmopathy. From RNA transcripts, TCR beta CDR3 regions were amplified. A first-round RT-PCR of the TCR CDR3 used the HTBI primer set. TCRdb passed the multiplex PCR reads through MiXCR, listing each CDR3 protein once. The sample consists of about 350,000 distinct CDR3 sequences, around a sixth of them appearing once. The sample was blood. The receptors stem from a woman aged 40 to 50 with Graves' ophthalmopathy.

This clonotype was picked up many times. V gene TRBV11-2 combines with J gene TRBJ1-1, with D unresolved. Germline V gene lookup returns CDR1 SGHAT and CDR2 FQNNGV. Trimming took off 5 bases at V and 1 base at J, with 11 bases between the two ends. This CDR3 is 14 amino acids long. The CDR3: CASSRRLGNTEAFF. As DNA, the CDR3 is TGTGCCAGCAGCCGACGTTTGGGGAACACTGAAGCTTTCTTT.

In this sample, this clonotype turned up many times. The CDR3: CASSEPGQGVLYEQYF. CDR3 coding DNA: TGTGCCAGCAGTGAGCCGGGACAGGGGGTATTATACGAGCAGTACTTC. The genes are TRBV28 and TRBJ2-7, with 11 positions matching TRBD1. This CDR3 is 16 amino acids long. Germline V gene data show CDR1 as MDHEN and CDR2 as SYDVKM. Germline trimming cut 5 bases from V and 4 bases from J; bases unmatched to any gene: 10.

This clonotype was observed many times. The V and J genes are TRBV24-1 and TRBJ2-7, with D maybe TRBD1 (8 bases). Trimming removed 12 bases at V and 6 bases at J, with 23 bases between. Germline CDR1 KGHDR, CDR2 SFDVKD. This CDR3 region has 14 residues. The CDR3 DNA sequence: TGTGCCGTGGGACTATCAAGACAGGGGCTCGAGCAGTACTTC. Residues: CAVGLSRQGLEQYF.

This clonotype was recorded at least ten times. CDR3 bases: TGTGCCAGCAGCTTCAGGGTAAGGTCTGAAGCTTTCTTT. Encoded protein: CASSFRVRSEAFF. The V call is TRBV7-8, the J call TRBJ1-1; possibly TRBD1 for D (5 bases). This CDR3 has 13 residues. Germline V lookup: CDR1 SGHVS, CDR2 FQNEAQ. The germline V and J ends were trimmed by 3 bases and 6 bases, with 11 bases remaining between them.

This clonotype has at least ten counts. The rearrangement joins TRBV12-3 or TRBV12-4 to TRBJ1-2; D not resolved. The CDR3 loop spans 14 amino acids. Trimming left V 2 bases short and J 8 bases short, with 15 bases between. CDR3 bases: TGTGCCAGCAGTTTAAAGCGGGGTTTGGGGGGCTACACCTTC. The encoded protein is CASSLKRGLGGYTF.

Ten or more counts support this clonotype. The gene calls are TRBV4-1 and TRBJ1-5, with 9 bases that match TRBD1. Germline assignment: CDR1 MGHRA and CDR2 YSYEKL. This CDR3 region has 15 residues. V lost 1 base, J lost 3 bases, and 1 base stayed unmatched. The CDR3 DNA reads TGCGCCAGCAGCCAAGGGACAGGGGACAATCAGCCCCAGCATTTT. This sequence encodes CASSQGTGDNQPQHF.

This clonotype occurred many times. The chain recombines TRBV10-3 with TRBJ1-1, with D unresolved. Between the trimmed V and J ends, which lost 4 bases and 1 base, there was a span of 7 bases. This CDR3 has 13 amino acids. Germline values: CDR1 ENHRY, CDR2 SYGVKD. CDR3 loop: CAISATTNTEAFF. The CDR3 nucleotides read TGTGCCATCAGTGCGACAACGAACACTGAAGCTTTCTTT.

The V gene is TRBV11-2, the J gene TRBJ2-5; TRBD1 aligns across 9 bases. Trimming at V came to 4 bases and at J to 4 bases, leaving 4 bases not matched to a gene. Per germline, CDR1 SGHAT and CDR2 FQNNGV. CDR3 length: 14 residues. This chain's CDR3 is CASSYRGQGETQYF. DNA of the CDR3: TGTGCCAGCAGCTACAGGGGGCAGGGAGAGACCCAGTACTTC. Based on the CDR3 plus reference TRBV11-2 and TRBJ2-5, the full variable domain is EAGVAQSPRYKIIEKRQSVAFWCNPISGHATLYWYQQILGQGPKLLIQFQNNGVVDDSQLPKDRFSAERLKGVDSTLKIQPAKLEDSAVYLCASSYRGQGETQYFGPGTRLLVL.

The chain couples TRBV6-1 to TRBJ2-5; the match to TRBD1 covers 7 bases. CDR3 size: 14 residues. V dropped 6 bases and J dropped 5; count of bases not matched to a gene: 9. Germline V CDR1 and CDR2: MNHNS, SASEGT. The CDR3, as DNA: TGTGCCAGCAGCCTAGGGGGCATAAGCGAGACCCAGTACTTC. Translating gives CASSLGGISETQYF.

This clonotype was seen repeatedly, ten times or more. V is TRBV28 and J is TRBJ2-7, with D hard to call. This CDR3 has 13 amino acids. The germline V gene encodes CDR1 MDHEN and CDR2 SYDVKM. V was trimmed by 2 bases and J by 7 bases, leaving 12 bases between them. CDR3 residues: CASSLQVESEQYF. The DNA of the CDR3 is TGTGCCAGCAGTTTACAGGTGGAATCTGAGCAGTACTTC.

This clonotype was seen many times. The V call is TRBV30, the J call TRBJ1-1, with D unclear. CDR3 size: 13 residues. Germline CDR1 is GTSNPN and CDR2 is SVGIG (reference sequence). V was clipped by 3 bases and J by 0 bases, with 8 bases between them. CDR3: CAWRPQMNTEAFF. CDR3 DNA: TGTGCCTGGAGGCCTCAAATGAACACTGAAGCTTTCTTT.

The sample holds many counts of this clonotype. The chain carries TRBV12-3 or TRBV12-4 and TRBJ2-5; possibly TRBD1 for D (6 bases). The CDR3 has 14 residues. Trimming removed 5 bases from V and 2 bases from J, with 12 bases in between. Here the CDR3 DNA reads TGTGCCAGCAGTGCGACAGGTGGACAAGAGACCCAGTACTTC. Protein: CASSATGGQETQYF.